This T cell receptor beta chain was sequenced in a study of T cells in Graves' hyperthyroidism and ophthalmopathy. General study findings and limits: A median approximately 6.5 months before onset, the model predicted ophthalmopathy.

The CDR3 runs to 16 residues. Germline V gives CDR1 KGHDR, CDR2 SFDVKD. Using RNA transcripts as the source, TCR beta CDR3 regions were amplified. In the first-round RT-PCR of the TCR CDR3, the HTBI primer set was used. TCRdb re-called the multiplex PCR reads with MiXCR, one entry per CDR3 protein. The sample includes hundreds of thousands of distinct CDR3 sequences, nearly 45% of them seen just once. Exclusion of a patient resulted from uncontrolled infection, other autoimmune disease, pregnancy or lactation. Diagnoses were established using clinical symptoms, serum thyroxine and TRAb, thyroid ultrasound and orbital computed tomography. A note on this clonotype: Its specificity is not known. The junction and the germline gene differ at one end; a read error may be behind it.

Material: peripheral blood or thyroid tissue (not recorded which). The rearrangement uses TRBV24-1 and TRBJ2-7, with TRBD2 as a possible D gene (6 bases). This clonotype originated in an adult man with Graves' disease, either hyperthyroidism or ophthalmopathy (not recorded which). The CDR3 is CATSDLRASGRGELYF. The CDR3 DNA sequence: TGTGCCACCAGTGATTTGCGGGCGAGTGGTCGCGGGGAGCTGTACTTC.